The T cell receptor beta chain under discussion was sequenced for a study of blood T cells in healthy people across ages (dated by TCRdb to between 2014 and 2016). Study-level background: Template switching captured roughly one uniquely barcoded TCR beta cDNA molecule per two T cells in model experiments. Using deep sequencing normalized with unique cDNA molecular identifiers, the study measured how TCR beta repertoire diversity changes with age. The donors were split into four age groups: young (average around 15 years), middle-aged (about 40), aged (62) and long-lived (roughly 88). Two additional independent replicas of 1 million unique cDNA reads from the same blood draw were analyzed for two donors (one aged 18 to 29 and one aged 80 or older). The study at large found these results: Estimates of total diversity from one million sequenced T cells were regarded as lower bounds and underestimates. A strong correlation was found between observed TCR beta diversity and the percentage of naive T cells measured by flow cytometry. The CMV infection status of donors was not known, potentially confounding age-related changes in expanded clonotypes. Because profiling used bulk unsorted PBMCs, naive and antigen-experienced compartments could not be compared conclusively. As age increased, observed TCR beta diversity per million T cells dropped in a roughly linear way, and a significant reduction was already evident by age roughly 36. Compared with the aged group, the long-lived group had more naive CD4+ T cells, fewer expanded clones and increased TCR diversity, suggesting age selection.

Libraries were constructed by 5' RACE. Reads for this sample came from an Illumina HiSeq 2500. The second PCR ran for about 7 to 11 cycles and used a J-beta primer mix along with a sample-barcoded 5' primer. A template-switch 5' adaptor carrying 12 random nucleotides introduced a unique molecular identifier onto each TCR beta cDNA molecule. At least 2.5 million CDR3-containing paired-end reads were obtained from each sample. First-strand cDNA synthesis was performed from all RNA using the Mint cDNA synthesis kit, with priming by a TRBC-specific oligonucleotide. All cDNA was treated with uracil-DNA glycosylase and then went through a first 18-cycle PCR with the universal primers M1SS and BC2_uni_R. The original methods were these. Normalization of each sample was performed by random selection of 1 million high-quality reads, each carrying a distinct molecular identifier. Instead of being binned into consensus sequences, reads that shared molecular identifiers were thrown out. MiTCR, set to a Q25 quality threshold and the strictest error-elimination algorithm, was used for CDR3 identification, clonotype clustering and error correction. A nonparametric unseen species model using Euler transformation provided a lower-bound estimate of total TCR beta diversity. Clones were called with MiXCR by TCRdb after fastp trimmed the public reads at Q25, and only in-frame beta chains were retained. All rows with the same CDR3 protein become a single entry with the most common DNA and genes. The V and J calls and clone size come from TCRdb's table, not from the authors' own analysis. Recorded for this sample are about 800,000 distinct CDR3 sequences; approximately 25% of them occurred a single time. Under 4% of the sample is taken by the ten largest.

The CDR3, from cysteine to phenylalanine, totals 16 residues. The CDR3 DNA has 48 bases and is translated from base 1. Trimming removed 0 bases from V and 2 bases from J; the gene matches leave 3 bases unexplained. Reading the germline V gene (reference sequence) gives CDR1 SGHKS and CDR2 YYEKEE. The roughly 38 donors, aged about 6 to 100 years, were systemically healthy Caucasian individuals from Russia. Around 9.7 milliliters of peripheral blood were collected from each donor into EDTA-treated Vacutainer tubes. Ficoll-Paque density-gradient centrifugation was used to isolate PBMCs, with at least 6.5 million per sample. Trizol reagent was used to extract total RNA from PBMCs, with at least 6 micrograms per sample. For every donor, an aliquot of PBMCs went through flow cytometry to measure the percentages of naive CD45RAhigh/CD27high T cells. This clonotype was counted a few times. This clone's antigen is unknown. Within one base of it there is no much larger clone, and no base qualities were kept.

These data were likewise used in another study, on T cells of mothers and their children. As noted in the second study: Nine systemically healthy Caucasian individuals served as donors, namely three mothers together with their six children. cDNA synthesis used all of the extracted RNA, with 1.5 ug of RNA in each 15 ul reaction. In the second PCR, the M1S primer added sample barcodes and 2-4 random nucleotides. More than 8 million TCR beta CDR3 reads were obtained from each mother, and about 3 million reads were obtained from each child. Thymic selection shapes the output of TCR recombination in a similar way in related and unrelated pairs, and inherited differences have a minor effect. Normalized repertoire overlap in related mother-child pairs was always slightly higher than in unrelated mother-child pairs, but the difference was never significant. Persistent microchimeric T cell clones were not detected, at a sensitivity of about 90 clones per million clonotypes. Deep NGS was used in the study to compare the TCR beta repertoires of mothers and children and to look for features that separate related mother-child pairs from unrelated individuals. Mothers averaged 40 +/- 4 years of age and children averaged about 10 +/- 4 years. After adapters were ligated using NEBNext reagents, the libraries underwent 100+100 nt paired-end sequencing on an Illumina HiSeq 2000. To avoid cross-contamination, the mother libraries and the child libraries were prepared a month apart and sequenced in separate runs. For each donor, between roughly 500,000 and 2,200,000 distinct TCR beta clonotypes were identified. Naive TCR beta clonotypes were estimated from low-frequency clonotypes matched to each donor's FACS-determined naive share, without sorting.

The chain employs TRBV5-5 and TRBJ2-3; the central 10 bases match TRBD2. The TCR originated in a boy younger than 18 in good health. The sample consisted of blood. The CDR3 protein: CASSLDLAGATDTQYF. The sequenced DNA: TGTGCCAGCAGCTTGGATCTAGCGGGGGCCACAGATACGCAGTATTTT.